This T cell receptor (beta chain) was captured in a study of T cells in Graves' hyperthyroidism and ophthalmopathy. Background on the study: Once the initial diagnosis was made, peripheral blood was obtained before any treatment. Study-wide findings and caveats: In the blood, most expanded thyroid clonotypes above 0.001 appeared as well. Ophthalmopathy, as predicted by the model, came a median roughly 6.3 months after the prediction.

Ophthalmopathy patients showed a Clinical Activity Score of at least 3, NOSPECS grade of at least 4 and duration under 3 months. It was RNA transcripts that yielded the amplified TCR beta CDR3 regions. A set of HTBI primers served as the primers for a first-round RT-PCR of the TCR CDR3. TCRdb reanalysed the multiplex PCR reads using MiXCR and keeps one entry per CDR3 protein. The table records approximately 690,000 distinct CDR3 sequences, about 14% of them present only once. Comments on this clonotype: What it binds is not known.

With 0 bases clipped from V and 8 bases from J, the junction kept 9 bases outside the gene matches. CDR3 size: 16 residues. The germline gives CDR1 DFQATT, CDR2 SNEGSKA (reference sequence). The chain is built from TRBV20-1 and TRBJ2-1; 11 bases line up with TRBD2. The specimen was blood. The clonotype comes from a woman aged 45-65 years with Graves' ophthalmopathy. CDR3 DNA: TGCAGTGCTAGAGATGCTAGCGGGAGGACTTGGGATGAGCAGTTCTTC. Encoded protein: CSARDASGRTWDEQFF.